These 15 T cell receptor beta chains were all obtained from the same sample, sequenced in a study of T cell changes during pregnancy in multiple sclerosis (dated by TCRdb to between 2017 and 2020). Receptors were amplified or captured by the immunoSEQ multiplex PCR assay. TCRdb obtained this table from immuneACCESS and retained in-frame rearrangements with V and J assigned. These tables miss some clones; where compared with another copy, unresolved V genes account for less than half of the shortfall, and the remainder is unexplained. The sample table holds roughly 32,000 clones, of which 91% were seen once. The ten largest clones add up to about 3.8% of the sample. The starting material was CD8+ T cells from peripheral blood mononuclear cells, obtained in the second trimester of pregnancy. The receptors come from a female donor in good health, enrolled as a control in a pregnancy study.

A word on this clone: This specimen includes other DNA sequences encoding the same CDR3. This chain joins TRBV4-2 and TRBJ1-1, with unresolved D. Germline CDR1 LGHNA, CDR2 YNFKEQ. Trimming removed 2 bases from V and 0 bases from J, with 7 bases in between. The CDR3 is 14 residues long. As DNA, the CDR3 is TGTGCCAGCAGCCAAAGTAGAATGAACACTGAAGCTTTCTTT. This gives the protein CASSQSRMNTEAFF.

The chain joins TRBV13 to TRBJ2-5; D not certain. The germline V and J ends were trimmed by 0 bases and 0 bases, with 8 bases remaining between them. This CDR3 is built from 15 residues. Germline V gives CDR1 PRHDT, CDR2 FYEKMQ (reference sequence). The DNA for the CDR3 is TGTGCCAGCAGCTTAGGCCGGCAGGACCAAGAGACCCAGTACTTC. As protein: CASSLGRQDQETQYF.

This sequence joins TRBV27 and TRBJ1-4; D uncertain. The CDR3 spans 14 residues. Germline V CDR1 and CDR2: MNHEY, SMNVEV (reference sequence). Trimming stripped 0 bases from V and 2 bases from J, with 4 bases between. CDR3 amino acids: CASSLSSTNEKLFF. Written as DNA, the CDR3 is TGTGCCAGCAGTTTATCCTCTACTAATGAAAAACTGTTTTTT.

CDR3 DNA sequence: TGTGCCAGCAGCCAAACCCGGGTCTACGAGCAGTACTTC. It specifies CASSQTRVYEQYF. The rearrangement links TRBV6-6 to TRBJ2-7; D is ambiguous. This CDR3 contains 13 residues. V dropped 6 bases and J dropped 3 bases, with 12 bases sitting between them. Per germline, CDR1 MNHNY and CDR2 SVGAGI (reference sequence).

V and J are TRBV13 and TRBJ1-2, with a tentative D call TRBD1 (6 bases). V shed 4 bases and J shed 4 bases, with 13 bases lying between them. CDR3 length: 14 amino acids. Germline V lookup: CDR1 PRHDT, CDR2 FYEKMQ (reference sequence). CDR3 DNA sequence: TGTGCCAGCAGCTCCTTACAGGGACCCTATGGCTACACCTTC. Its protein product is CASSSLQGPYGYTF.

V is TRBV7-9 and J is TRBJ2-7, with a weak D call TRBD2 (5 bases). Deletions cut 1 base from V and 1 base from J, with 8 bases between. The CDR3 contains 14 residues. The V gene's germline CDR1 is SEHNR and CDR2 FQNEAQ (reference sequence). The DNA of the CDR3 is TGTGCCAGCAGCTTAGGTCCGGGGTCCTACGAGCAGTACTTC. Translation: CASSLGPGSYEQYF.

In this sample, this clone turned up once. CDR3 nucleotides: TGTGCCAGCAGCCTACAGCCGGGGGATACGCAGTATTTT. Translating it yields CASSLQPGDTQYF. The V call is TRBV14, the J call TRBJ2-3; D is possibly TRBD2 (5 bases). CDR1 and CDR2 (germline): SGHDN, FVKESK. The CDR3 has 13 residues. V lost 4 bases to trimming and J lost 6 bases, with 11 bases between them.

The chain employs TRBV19 and TRBJ1-1; D is ambiguous. V gave up 4 bases and J gave up 0 bases, with 12 bases separating them. This CDR3 is 15 amino acids long. Germline CDR1 LNHDA, CDR2 SQIVND (reference sequence). Written as DNA, the CDR3 is TGTGCCAGTAGTACGTTGACAACAATGAACACTGAAGCTTTCTTT. It yields the protein CASSTLTTMNTEAFF.

V usage is TRBV5-6 and J usage is TRBJ2-7, with 13 bases aligning to TRBD2. There are 16 residues in the CDR3. Trimming took 3 bases from V and 4 from J; bases not matched to a gene: 7. CDR1 is SGHDT and CDR2 is YYEEEE in the germline V gene. The CDR3 DNA follows: TGTGCCAGCAGCTCCAAACTAGCGGGGGGGCTTTACGAGCAGTACTTC. Its protein product is CASSSKLAGGLYEQYF. Using reference TRBV5-6 and TRBJ2-7 for the parts outside the CDR3, the full variable domain is DAGVTQSPTHLIKTRGQQVTLRCSPKSGHDTVSWYQQALGQGPQFIFQYYEEEERQRGNFPDRFSGHQFPNYSSELNVNALLLGDSALYLCASSSKLAGGLYEQYFGPGTRLTVT.

This chain joins TRBV7-2 and TRBJ2-7, with 8 bases that match TRBD1. The V and J ends lost 6 bases and 4 bases, in that order; junction bases with no gene match: 11. This CDR3 comprises 15 residues. CDR1 is SGHTA, CDR2 FQGNSA, per germline. The CDR3 region is CASRDRVRANYEQYF. For the CDR3, the DNA is TGTGCCAGCAGGGACAGGGTGAGAGCTAATTACGAGCAGTACTTC.

CDR3 coding DNA: TGTGCCAGCAGGGGGGACAGATCGGTTGATGGCTACACCTTC. This gives the protein CASRGDRSVDGYTF. This chain connects TRBV6-4 to TRBJ1-2, with 7 bases that match TRBD1. The germline V gene has CDR1 MRHNA and CDR2 SNTAGT. The CDR3 loop spans 14 amino acids. Trimming at V came to 6 bases and at J to 6 bases, leaving 10 bases not matched to a gene.

The chain is built from TRBV2 and TRBJ2-1; 8 bases map to TRBD2. V lost 4 bases, J lost 4 bases, and 9 bases stayed unmatched. CDR1 and CDR2 from the germline V gene are SNHLY and FYNNEI. This CDR3 has 16 amino acids. In DNA form, the CDR3 reads TGTGCCAGCAGTGGTACAACGGGACTAGAGTACAATGAGCAGTTCTTC. Amino acid sequence: CASSGTTGLEYNEQFF.

This clone rates as medium-sized (0.01 to 0.1%). The chain recombines TRBV21-1 with TRBJ2-5; the D call of TRBD2 is as the table states it, not checked on the DNA. TRBV21-1 is tagged as a pseudogene. This CDR3 contains 16 residues. The CDR3 nucleotides are TGTGCCAGCAGCAAAGATCTAGCGGGGGGGAAGGAGACCCAGTACTTC. Translated, it gives CASSKDLAGGKETQYF.

The V and J genes are TRBV4-3 and TRBJ2-3; 7 bases match TRBD2. The CDR3 sequence is 13 residues long. V lost 5 bases and J lost 4; bases outside the gene matches: 3. Per the germline V gene, CDR1 is LGHNA and CDR2 is YSLEER. In nucleotides, the CDR3 is TGCGCCAGCAGCTTAACTAGCGCAGATACGCAGTATTTT. This sequence encodes CASSLTSADTQYF.

The chain joins TRBV6-5 to TRBJ1-1; D perhaps matches TRBD1 (6 bases). CDR1 and CDR2 from the germline V gene are MNHEY and SVGAGI. The CDR3 consists of 12 residues. Trimming removed 6 bases from V and 7 bases from J, with 12 bases in between. The CDR3 loop is CASRGATGEAFF. DNA for the CDR3: TGTGCCAGCAGGGGGGCGACAGGTGAAGCTTTCTTT.